Sequencing of this T cell receptor (beta chain) was carried out in a study of cytomegalovirus exposure and HLA in healthy donors (dated by TCRdb to about 2017). Study-level background: An earlier analysis of 550 to 700 of the donors reported roughly 270 Gb of sequence data and roughly 110 million unique TCR beta sequences from roughly 180 million T cells. Approximately 330 gigabases of sequencing data and 91 million or so unique TCR sequences made up an early release that covered roughly 670 HLA-typed donors. The genetic ancestry cluster associated with self-reported Caucasian donors included roughly four fifths of the roughly 400 genotyped donors. The aim of the study was to test whether cataloging public T cell receptors could identify signatures of past pathogen exposure. The study profiled the T cell repertoires of hundreds of subjects by immunosequencing and related them to cytomegalovirus serostatus. Besides the first cohort of approximately 670 subjects, a separate validation cohort made up of roughly 130 different subjects was used. High-throughput TCR immunosequencing, statistical association of individual TCRs with disease status, and machine learning were combined to predict cytomegalovirus infection status. A later analysis re-examined previously published TCR beta repertoires from roughly 720 donors and added high-resolution HLA genotyping to investigate patterns of TCR occurrence. In the later analysis, no new phenotypic data were used to find candidate immune exposures; instead, reliance was placed on TCR beta sequences and their occurrence across donors. An earlier analysis of fewer than 750 of the donors used high-throughput TCR beta sequencing to judge whether each TCR beta V gene segment behaved as functional or pseudogenic. Donor age, sex, ethnicity and CMV serostatus were compiled together with the repertoire data. Genome-wide SNP genotypes for about three fifths of the roughly 670 donors were used in a later genetic analysis, which treated that subset as a discovery cohort. Every discovery cohort repertoire had been produced on one sequencing platform. HLA typing included class I and class II loci at four-digit resolution. The number of donors typed differed by locus, with roughly 629-640 for A, B, C, DRB1 and DQB1, roughly 520 for DQA1, some 570 for DPA1, and some 440 for DPB1. Five DR-DQ haplotypes were treated as single units for association and clustering because of strong linkage in the cohort. Among about 390 genotyped donors of the cohort, an average of approximately 250,000 unique TCR beta nucleotide sequences were sequenced per donor, around 20% of them non-productive.

The cohort consisted of 650 to 700 healthy bone marrow donors. At the time of sampling, every cohort member was nominally healthy, though immune exposures that went unrecorded were likely present. The donor was CMV seronegative and was included in the group of a few hundred seronegative cohort members. Each donor provided a peripheral blood sample, and peripheral blood mononuclear cells were used for TCR beta sequencing. Genomic DNA was extracted from the blood cell samples with the Qiagen DNeasy Blood Extraction Kit. Its CDR3 holds 15 amino acids, cysteine through phenylalanine. Just the 45-base CDR3 DNA is kept, in frame starting at base 1. For this chain, trimming is 1 base at the V end and 0 bases at the J end, and the number of junction bases without a gene match is 2. Sequences SEHNR (CDR1) and FQNEAQ (CDR2) are obtained from the germline V gene (reference sequence). Concerning this clone itself: Its antigen has not been determined. No per-base quality is available; no much larger clone lies one base away.

General conclusions and limits of the study: The 87-base-pair reads could not distinguish some IMGT-functional V segments, including TRBV6-2 and TRBV6-3, so those segments were excluded. V-gene and J-gene trimming of TCR beta chains was associated with a missense DCLRE1C variant in a later genetic analysis, and the association was replicated in an independent cohort. A later analysis found that HLA-associated TCR beta chains were more clonally expanded and had lower generation probabilities than equally common non-associated chains. The only immune exposure information available for the cohort was CMV serostatus. When HLA alleles, especially DR and DQ, strongly co-occurred, attributing TCR associations to individual alleles was difficult. Most TCR sequences were observed very rarely across donors, whereas some public TCRs were present in many individuals. In both the original and validation cohorts, the classifier was reported to diagnose cytomegalovirus status with high specificity and sensitivity. A later analysis associated approximately 17,000 TCR beta sequences with specific HLA alleles at a false discovery rate of 0.05. Because some donors lacked HLA typing at each locus, the association tests relied only on the typed subset. A cluster of highly shared sequence variants was judged likely to be a technical artifact of the sequencing pipeline. The authors suggested that the approach could potentially be generalized to other disease states and immunological phenotypes. Most CMV-associated TCR beta chains appeared to be HLA-restricted in a later analysis, and the HLA associations seemed to be driven largely by CMV exposure. Compared with the approximately 670-donor mean, donors in an Asian-associated ancestry cluster had fewer N-insertions in productive TCRs, according to a later genetic analysis. The cohort was sequenced for TCR beta chains only, and without alpha or paired-chain data the features that could be detected were limited. A later analysis reported that several top co-occurrence clusters appeared linked to parvovirus B19, influenza, CMV and Epstein-Barr virus. Sequencing depth was assumed to be roughly uniform across donors in the presence/absence analyses, though that assumption may not hold. In a later analysis, TCR association rates were found to vary across HLA loci, with the most associated TCRs seen for DRB1 alleles and the fewest for HLA-C alleles. Because counts were too low, 15 to 20 rarely observed V segments, including chromosome 9 orphons, were left out of the earlier analysis of several hundred of the donors. In an earlier analysis of some 500 of the donors, most TCR beta V segments were observed in productive rearrangements about 87% or about 30% of the time, broadly matching IMGT annotations. The study gave a list of 150 to 200 TCR beta chains associated with cytomegalovirus. A further reported finding was that TCR beta sequences accurately predicted the HLA-A and HLA-B alleles for most subjects in the first cohort. In vitro tests confirmed that three of the cytomegalovirus-associated TCR beta chains recognize cytomegalovirus antigens. Correlated functional status among segregating V segments might reflect linkage disequilibrium, but an unknown experimental factor could not be ruled out.

Preparation of the library involved the immunoSEQ multiplex PCR assay. A mixture of 60 forward primers for TCR Vbeta segments and 13 reverse primers for TCR Jbeta segments was used in the multiplex PCR. A multiplex PCR assay on genomic DNA amplified the CDR3 region of rearranged TCR beta genes. The Illumina HiSeq System was used to sequence the amplified TCR beta libraries as 87-base-pair reads. The authors processed their data as follows. A later analysis counted approximately 84 million unique TCR beta chains across the 650 to 700 repertoires, and some 11 million of these chains were shared by at least two donors. Raw reads were error-corrected and collapsed into unique sequences by a nearest-neighbor algorithm in which closely related sequences were merged to remove PCR and sequencing errors. Alignment of CDR3 sequences to IMGT reference sequences was used to assign V, D and J gene segments. For a sequence to be retained, a match of at least six nucleotides to both a V gene segment and a J gene segment was required. A rearrangement counted as productive if the CDR3 had no stop codons and remained in frame with V and J, and every other rearrangement counted as non-productive. Following IMGT convention, CDR3 was defined as the stretch from the second conserved V-encoded cysteine up to the conserved J-encoded phenylalanine. In an earlier analysis of roughly 580 of the donors, sequences lacking an unambiguous match to a single V gene segment were excluded. An earlier analysis of 587 of the donors called V segments functional above 56.7% productive rearrangements and segregating when the between-donor standard deviation exceeded 5%. To diagnose cytomegalovirus status from the catalog of TCR beta chain sequences, a statistical classification framework was built. V and J gene assignment, in a later analysis, came from comparing TCR nucleotide sequences with IMGT/GENE-DB human TR gene sequences. In a later analysis, CDR3 sequences and most-parsimonious VDJ recombination scenarios were assigned using the TCRdist pipeline. In a later analysis, each TCR beta chain was defined by its CDR3 amino acid sequence together with its V-gene family, and reads lacking a unique V-gene family were excluded. To address suspected cross-contamination and a sequencing artifact, a later analysis removed 592 highly shared, low-generation-probability nucleotide sequences. In a later analysis, a clonal expansion index for each public chain was calculated from normalized within-repertoire ranks of inferred template counts. In a later analysis, generation probabilities were computed using a VDJ recombination model fitted to out-of-frame rearrangements, and the results were checked against IGoR. A later analysis scored TCR-TCR, TCR-HLA and TCR-CMV co-occurrence with hypergeometric tests, applying a repertoire-size bias correction to TCR pairs. To estimate false discovery rates, a later analysis permuted the HLA or CMV assignments 20 times. In a later analysis, co-occurring TCRs were grouped with DBSCAN, and TCRdist sequence similarity was added when clustering was performed within HLA-allele-positive subsets. Repertoires with fewer than 30,000 or more than 120,000 public chains, plus five repertoires with anomalous nucleotide sharing, were excluded from co-occurrence clustering. Drawn from immuneACCESS, this table holds only the in-frame rearrangements with V and J called that TCRdb kept. Clones are partly lost; checked studies trace under half to an unresolved V gene and leave the rest unexplained. Clonal size and the V and J genes are those of that table, whereas D and trimming came from the DNA. This sample is represented by about 160,000 clones; roughly 79% of them were singletons. Together, the top ten hold around 13% of the sample.

The sample consisted of PBMCs. The V and J genes are TRBV7-9 and TRBJ1-2; 7 bases in between match TRBD1. This TCR was sampled from a woman aged 45-59 years in good health and CMV-seronegative. The nucleotide sequence reads as follows: TGTGCCAGCAGCTTAGTGGGACAGTCTAACTATGGCTACACCTTC. It translates as CASSLVGQSNYGYTF. The full variable domain, completed from the reference TRBV7-9 and TRBJ1-2 proteins outside the CDR3, reads DTGVSQNPRHKITKRGQNVTFRCDPISEHNRLYWYRQTLGQGPEFLTYFQNEAQLEKSRLLSDRFSAERPKGSFSTLEIQRTEQGDSAMYLCASSLVGQSNYGYTFGSGTRLTVV.